This T cell receptor (beta chain) was found in a study of spatial heterogeneity in lung cancer. Study-wide background: Beta-chain sequences were consistently detected more often than alpha-chain sequences.

With respect to this clonotype: What it binds is not known.

The time point was: sample taken at primary tumor resection. Samples came from about 72 TRACERx patients with untreated early-stage lung cancer. Unsorted whole RNA from tumor, nontumor lung or frozen PBMC underwent sequencing. The CDR3 has 14 residues. Germline V gives CDR1 SQVTM, CDR2 ANQGSEA. V dropped 7 bases and J dropped 6; count of bases not matched to a gene: 9. Study-wide points: The study found ubiquitous expanded tumor TCRs in blood more at resection than follow-up.

MiXCR, run by TCRdb on the 5' RACE reads, gives a single entry per CDR3 protein. The data contain tens of thousands of distinct CDR3 sequences, about 12% of them singletons. The source was PBMCs, collected at surgery. This TCR derives from a male donor with early-stage non-small cell lung cancer. The chain has TRBV29-1 and TRBJ2-2, with 9 nucleotides matching TRBD1. The CDR3 DNA is TGCAGCGCCTCCGGGACAGGGTCGGCCGGGGAGCTGTTTTTT. It encodes CSASGTGSAGELFF.